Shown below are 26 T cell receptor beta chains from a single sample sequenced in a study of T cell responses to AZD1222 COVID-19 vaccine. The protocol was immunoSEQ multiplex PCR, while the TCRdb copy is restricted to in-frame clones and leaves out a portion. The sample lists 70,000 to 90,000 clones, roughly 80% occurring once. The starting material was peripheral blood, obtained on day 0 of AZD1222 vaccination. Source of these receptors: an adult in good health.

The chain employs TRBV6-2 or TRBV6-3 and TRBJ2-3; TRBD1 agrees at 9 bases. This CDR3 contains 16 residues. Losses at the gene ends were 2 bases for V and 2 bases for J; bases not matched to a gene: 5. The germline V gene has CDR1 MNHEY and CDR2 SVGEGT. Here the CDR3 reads CASSYPWTGATDTQYF. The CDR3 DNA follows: TGTGCCAGCAGTTACCCTTGGACAGGGGCCACAGATACGCAGTATTTT.

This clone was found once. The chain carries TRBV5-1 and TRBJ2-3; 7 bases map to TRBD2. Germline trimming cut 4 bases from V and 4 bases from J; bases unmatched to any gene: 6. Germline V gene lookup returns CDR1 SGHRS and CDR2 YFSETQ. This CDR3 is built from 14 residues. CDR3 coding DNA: TGCGCCAGCAGCGGGGGGGATATGGCAGATACGCAGTATTTT. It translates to CASSGGDMADTQYF.

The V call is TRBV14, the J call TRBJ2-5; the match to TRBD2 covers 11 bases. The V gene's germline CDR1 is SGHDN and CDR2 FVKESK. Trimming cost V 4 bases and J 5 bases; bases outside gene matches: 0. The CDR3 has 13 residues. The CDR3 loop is CASSRTSGETQYF. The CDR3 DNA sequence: TGTGCCAGCAGCCGGACTAGCGGGGAGACCCAGTACTTC.

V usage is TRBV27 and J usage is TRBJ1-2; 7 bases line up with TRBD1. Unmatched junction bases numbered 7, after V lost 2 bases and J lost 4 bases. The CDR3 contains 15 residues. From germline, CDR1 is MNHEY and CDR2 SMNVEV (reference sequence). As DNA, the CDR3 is TGTGCCAGCAGTTTACTACCAGGGGGAGTCTATGGCTACACCTTC. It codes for CASSLLPGGVYGYTF.

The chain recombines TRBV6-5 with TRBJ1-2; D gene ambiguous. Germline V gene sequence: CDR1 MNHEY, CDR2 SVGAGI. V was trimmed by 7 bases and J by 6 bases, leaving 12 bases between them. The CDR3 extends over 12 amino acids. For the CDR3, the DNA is TGTGCCAGCATACCGGACCACGATGGCTACACCTTC. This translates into CASIPDHDGYTF.

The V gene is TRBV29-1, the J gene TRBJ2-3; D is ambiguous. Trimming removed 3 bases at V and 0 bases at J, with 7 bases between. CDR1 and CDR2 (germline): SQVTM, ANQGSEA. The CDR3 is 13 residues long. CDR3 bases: TGCAGCGTTGAGCAGGATAGCACAGATACGCAGTATTTT. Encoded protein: CSVEQDSTDTQYF.

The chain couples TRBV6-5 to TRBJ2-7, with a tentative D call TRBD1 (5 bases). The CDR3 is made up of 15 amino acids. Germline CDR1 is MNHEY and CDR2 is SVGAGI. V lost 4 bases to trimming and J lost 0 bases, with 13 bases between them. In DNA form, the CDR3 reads TGTGCCAGCAGTTCGCAGGGTAGCATCTCCTACGAGCAGTACTTC. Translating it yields CASSSQGSISYEQYF.

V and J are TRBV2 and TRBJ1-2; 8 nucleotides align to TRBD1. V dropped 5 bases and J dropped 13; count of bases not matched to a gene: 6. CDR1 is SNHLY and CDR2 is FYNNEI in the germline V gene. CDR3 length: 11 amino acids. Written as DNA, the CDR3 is TGTGCCAGCAGTTTAGGACAGGGTTGCACCTTC. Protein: CASSLGQGCTF.

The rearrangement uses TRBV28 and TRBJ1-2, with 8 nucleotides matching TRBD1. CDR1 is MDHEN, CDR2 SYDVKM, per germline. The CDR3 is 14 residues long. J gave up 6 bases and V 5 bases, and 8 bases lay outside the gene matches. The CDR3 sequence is CASSPPTGAHGYTF. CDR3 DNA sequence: TGTGCCAGCAGTCCACCGACAGGGGCCCATGGCTACACCTTC.

CDR3 region: CASSLTGSNVEKLFF. CDR3 in DNA: TGTGCCAGCAGCCTCACAGGATCCAACGTTGAAAAACTGTTTTTT. The genes are TRBV9 and TRBJ1-4, with a tentative D call TRBD1 (5 bases). This CDR3 is built from 15 residues. Germline lookup yields CDR1 SGDLS and CDR2 YYNGEE. Trimming took 4 bases from V and 7 from J, leaving 17 bases between them.

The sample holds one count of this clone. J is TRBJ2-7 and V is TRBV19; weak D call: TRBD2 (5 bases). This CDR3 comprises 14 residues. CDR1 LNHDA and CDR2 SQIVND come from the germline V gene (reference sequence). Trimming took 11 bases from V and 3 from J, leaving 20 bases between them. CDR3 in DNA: TGTGCCTCCTCCCCCGGGGTCTCCTACTACGAGCAGTACTTC. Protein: CASSPGVSYYEQYF.

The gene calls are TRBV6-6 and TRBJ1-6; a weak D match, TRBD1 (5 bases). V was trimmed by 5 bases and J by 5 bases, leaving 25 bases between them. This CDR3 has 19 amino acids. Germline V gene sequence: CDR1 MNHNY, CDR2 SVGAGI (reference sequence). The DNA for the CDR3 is TGTGCCAGCAGTCGACCGGGATCTTCAGGAGGGGATGATAATTCACCCCTCCACTTT. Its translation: CASSRPGSSGGDDNSPLHF.

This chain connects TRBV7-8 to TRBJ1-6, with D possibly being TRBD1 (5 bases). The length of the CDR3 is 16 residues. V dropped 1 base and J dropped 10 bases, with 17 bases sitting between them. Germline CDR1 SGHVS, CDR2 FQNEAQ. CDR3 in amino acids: CASSLVGARGGSPLHF. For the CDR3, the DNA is TGTGCCAGCAGCTTAGTTGGGGCTAGGGGCGGCTCACCCCTCCACTTT. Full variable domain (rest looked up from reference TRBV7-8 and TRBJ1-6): GAGVSQSPRYKVAKRGQDVALRCDPISGHVSLFWYQQALGQGPEFLTYFQNEAQLDKSGLPSDRFFAERPEGSVSTLKIQRTQQEDSAVYLCASSLVGARGGSPLHFGNGTRLTVT.

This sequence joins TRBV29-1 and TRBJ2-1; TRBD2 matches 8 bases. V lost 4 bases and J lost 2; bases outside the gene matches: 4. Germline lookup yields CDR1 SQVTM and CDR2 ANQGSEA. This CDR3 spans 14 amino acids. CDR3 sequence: CSVGTSGAYNEQFF. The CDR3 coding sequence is TGCAGCGTTGGAACTAGCGGAGCCTACAATGAGCAGTTCTTC.

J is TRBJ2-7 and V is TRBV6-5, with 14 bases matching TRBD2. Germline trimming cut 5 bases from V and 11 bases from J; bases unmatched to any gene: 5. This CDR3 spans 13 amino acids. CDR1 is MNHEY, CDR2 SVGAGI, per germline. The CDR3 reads CASSTGTSGSEYF. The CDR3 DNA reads TGTGCCAGCAGTACCGGGACTAGCGGGAGCGAGTACTTC.

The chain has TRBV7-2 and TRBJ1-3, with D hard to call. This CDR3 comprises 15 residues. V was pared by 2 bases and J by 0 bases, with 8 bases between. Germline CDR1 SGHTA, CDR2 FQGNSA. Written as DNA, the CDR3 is TGTGCCAGCAGCTTAAACAGTAACTCTGGAAACACCATATATTTT. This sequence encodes CASSLNSNSGNTIYF.

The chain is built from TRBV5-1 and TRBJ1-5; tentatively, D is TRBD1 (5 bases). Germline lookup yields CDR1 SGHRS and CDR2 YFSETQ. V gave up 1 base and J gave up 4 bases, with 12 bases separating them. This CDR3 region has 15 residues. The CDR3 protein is CASSLLGAPNQPQHF. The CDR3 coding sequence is TGCGCCAGCAGCTTGCTAGGGGCCCCAAATCAGCCCCAGCATTTT.

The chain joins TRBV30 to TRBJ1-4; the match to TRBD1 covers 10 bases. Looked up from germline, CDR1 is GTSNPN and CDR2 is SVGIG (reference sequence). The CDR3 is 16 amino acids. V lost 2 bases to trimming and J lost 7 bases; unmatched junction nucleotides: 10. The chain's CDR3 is CAWSTYGQGVSEKLFF. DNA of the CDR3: TGTGCCTGGAGTACTTACGGACAGGGGGTTAGTGAAAAACTGTTTTTT.

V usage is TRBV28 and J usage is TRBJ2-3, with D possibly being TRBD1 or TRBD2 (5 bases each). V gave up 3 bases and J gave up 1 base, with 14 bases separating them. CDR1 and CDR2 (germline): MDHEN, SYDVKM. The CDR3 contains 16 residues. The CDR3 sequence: CASSFGGSLRTDTQYF. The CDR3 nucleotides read TGTGCCAGCAGTTTTGGGGGAAGTTTACGCACAGATACGCAGTATTTT.

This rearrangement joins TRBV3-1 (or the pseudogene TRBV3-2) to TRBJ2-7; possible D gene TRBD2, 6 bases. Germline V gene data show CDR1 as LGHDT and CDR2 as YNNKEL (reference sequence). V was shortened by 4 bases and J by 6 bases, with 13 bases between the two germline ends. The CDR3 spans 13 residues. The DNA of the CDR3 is TGTGCCAGCAGCCCGGGACTCGCCCGCGAGCAGTACTTC. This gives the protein CASSPGLAREQYF.

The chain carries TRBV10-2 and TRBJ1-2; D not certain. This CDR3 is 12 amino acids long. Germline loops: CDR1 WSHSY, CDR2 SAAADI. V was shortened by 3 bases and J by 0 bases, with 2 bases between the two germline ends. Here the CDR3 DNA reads TGCGCCAGCAGTGACTCTAACTATGGCTACACCTTC. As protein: CASSDSNYGYTF.

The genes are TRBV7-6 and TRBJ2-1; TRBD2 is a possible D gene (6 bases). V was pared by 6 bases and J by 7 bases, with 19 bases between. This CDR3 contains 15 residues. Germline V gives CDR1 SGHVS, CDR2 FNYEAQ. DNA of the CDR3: TGTGCCAGCAGTTCCTTAGCGGTCTCAGGGAATGAGCAGTTCTTC. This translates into CASSSLAVSGNEQFF. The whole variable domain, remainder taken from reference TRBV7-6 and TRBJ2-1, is GAGVSQSPRYKVTKRGQDVALRCDPISGHVSLYWYRQALGQGPEFLTYFNYEAQQDKSGLPNDRFSAERPEGSISTLTIQRTEQRDSAMYRCASSSLAVSGNEQFFGPGTRLTVL.

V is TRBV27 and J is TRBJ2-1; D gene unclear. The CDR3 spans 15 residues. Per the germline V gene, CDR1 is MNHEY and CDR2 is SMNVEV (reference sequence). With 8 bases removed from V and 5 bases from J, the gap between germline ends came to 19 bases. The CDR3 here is CASLKIDHGHNEQFF. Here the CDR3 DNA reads TGTGCCAGCCTTAAGATCGACCACGGTCACAATGAGCAGTTCTTC.

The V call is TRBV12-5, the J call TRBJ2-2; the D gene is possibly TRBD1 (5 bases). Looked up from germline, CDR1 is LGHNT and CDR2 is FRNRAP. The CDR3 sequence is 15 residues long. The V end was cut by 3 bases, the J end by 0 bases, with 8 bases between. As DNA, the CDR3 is TGTGCTAGTGGTTTCGGACACACGAACACCGGGGAGCTGTTTTTT. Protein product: CASGFGHTNTGELFF.

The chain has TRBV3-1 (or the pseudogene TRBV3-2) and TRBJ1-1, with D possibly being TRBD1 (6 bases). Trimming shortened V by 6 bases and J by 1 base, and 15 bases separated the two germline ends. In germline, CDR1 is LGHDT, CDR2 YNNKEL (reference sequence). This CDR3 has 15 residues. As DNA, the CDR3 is TGTGCCAGCAGACCTACTTACAGGGCGAACACTGAAGCTTTCTTT. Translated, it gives CASRPTYRANTEAFF.

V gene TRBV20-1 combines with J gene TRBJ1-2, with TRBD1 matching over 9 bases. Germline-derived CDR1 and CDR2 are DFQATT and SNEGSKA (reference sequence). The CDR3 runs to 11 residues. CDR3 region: CTQQGAGGYTF. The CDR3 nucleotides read TGCACTCAACAGGGGGCCGGTGGCTACACCTTC.